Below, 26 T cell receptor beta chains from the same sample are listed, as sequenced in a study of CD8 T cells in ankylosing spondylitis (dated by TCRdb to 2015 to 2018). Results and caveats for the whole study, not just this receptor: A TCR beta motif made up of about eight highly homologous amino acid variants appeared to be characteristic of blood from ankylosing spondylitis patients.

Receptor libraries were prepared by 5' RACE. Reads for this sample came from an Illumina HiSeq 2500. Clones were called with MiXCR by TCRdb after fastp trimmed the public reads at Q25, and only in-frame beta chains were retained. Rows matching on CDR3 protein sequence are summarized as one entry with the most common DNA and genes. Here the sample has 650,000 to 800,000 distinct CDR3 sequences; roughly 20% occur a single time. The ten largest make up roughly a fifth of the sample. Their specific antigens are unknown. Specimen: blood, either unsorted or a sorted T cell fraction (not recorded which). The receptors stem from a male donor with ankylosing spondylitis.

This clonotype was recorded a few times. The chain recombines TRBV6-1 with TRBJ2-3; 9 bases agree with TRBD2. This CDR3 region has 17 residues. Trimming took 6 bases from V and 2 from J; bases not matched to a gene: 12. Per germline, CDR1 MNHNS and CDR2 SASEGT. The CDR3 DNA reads TGTGCCAGCAGAACTAATAGCGGGGGCGTCACCACAGATACGCAGTATTTT. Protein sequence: CASRTNSGGVTTDTQYF.

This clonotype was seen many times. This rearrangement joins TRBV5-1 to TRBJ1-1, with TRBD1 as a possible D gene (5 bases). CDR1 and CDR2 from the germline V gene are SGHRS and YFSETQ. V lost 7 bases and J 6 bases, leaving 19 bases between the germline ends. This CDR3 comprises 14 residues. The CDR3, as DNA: TGCGCCAGCGCCAAGAGGGGAAAAGAGGCTGAAGCTTTCTTT. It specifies CASAKRGKEAEAFF.

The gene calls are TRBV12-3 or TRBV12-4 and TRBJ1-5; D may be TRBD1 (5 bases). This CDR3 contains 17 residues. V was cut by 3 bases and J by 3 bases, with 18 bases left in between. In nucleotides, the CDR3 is TGTGCCAGCAGTTTGGAGAGAGGGGCTTACGACAATCAGCCCCAGCATTTT. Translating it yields CASSLERGAYDNQPQHF.

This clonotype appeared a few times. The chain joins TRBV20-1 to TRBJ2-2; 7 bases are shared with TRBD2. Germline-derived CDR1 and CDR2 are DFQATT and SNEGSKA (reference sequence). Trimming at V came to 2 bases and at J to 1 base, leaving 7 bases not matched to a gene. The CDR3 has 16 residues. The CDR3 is CSARMTSPMNTGELFF. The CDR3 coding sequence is TGCAGTGCTAGAATGACTAGCCCTATGAACACCGGGGAGCTGTTTTTT.

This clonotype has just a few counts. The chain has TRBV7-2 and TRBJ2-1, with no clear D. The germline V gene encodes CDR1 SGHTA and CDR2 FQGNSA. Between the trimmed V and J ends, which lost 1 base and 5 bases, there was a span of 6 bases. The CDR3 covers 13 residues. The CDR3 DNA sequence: TGTGCCAGCAGCTTAGTTCAGGACAATGAGCAGTTCTTC. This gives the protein CASSLVQDNEQFF.

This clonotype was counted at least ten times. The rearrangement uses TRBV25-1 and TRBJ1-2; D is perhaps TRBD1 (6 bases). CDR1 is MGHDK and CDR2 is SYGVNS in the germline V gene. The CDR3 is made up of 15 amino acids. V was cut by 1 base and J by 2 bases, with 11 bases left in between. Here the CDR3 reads CASSEWGGPNYGYTF. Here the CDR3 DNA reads TGTGCCAGCAGTGAATGGGGGGGCCCGAACTATGGCTACACCTTC.

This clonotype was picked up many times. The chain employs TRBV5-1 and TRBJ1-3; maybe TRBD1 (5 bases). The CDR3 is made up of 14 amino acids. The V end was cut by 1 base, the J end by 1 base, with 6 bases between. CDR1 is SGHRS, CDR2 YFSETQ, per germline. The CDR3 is CASSLQGSGNTIYF. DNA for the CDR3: TGCGCCAGCAGCTTGCAGGGTTCTGGAAACACCATATATTTT.

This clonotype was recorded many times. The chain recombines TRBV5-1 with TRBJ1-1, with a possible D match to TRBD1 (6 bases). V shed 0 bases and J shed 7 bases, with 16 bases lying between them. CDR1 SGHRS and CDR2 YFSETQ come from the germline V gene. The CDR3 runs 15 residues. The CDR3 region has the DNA TGCGCCAGCAGCTTGGAGAATAGGGGGGCCCTTGAAGCTTTCTTT. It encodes CASSLENRGALEAFF.

The CDR3 nucleotides read TGTGCCAGCAGTCCAGGGTTCGGGGAGACCCAGTACTTC. Protein sequence: CASSPGFGETQYF. The J gene is TRBJ2-5, the V gene TRBV12-3 or TRBV12-4; weak D call: TRBD1 (5 bases). The CDR3 contains 13 residues. Trimming left V 5 bases short and J 5 bases short, with 12 bases between.

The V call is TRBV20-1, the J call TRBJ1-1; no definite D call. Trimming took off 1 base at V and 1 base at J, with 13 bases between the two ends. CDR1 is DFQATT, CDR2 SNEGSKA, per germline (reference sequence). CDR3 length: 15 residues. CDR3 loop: CSARVSRPGNTEAFF. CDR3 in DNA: TGCAGTGCTAGAGTCAGTCGTCCGGGGAACACTGAAGCTTTCTTT.

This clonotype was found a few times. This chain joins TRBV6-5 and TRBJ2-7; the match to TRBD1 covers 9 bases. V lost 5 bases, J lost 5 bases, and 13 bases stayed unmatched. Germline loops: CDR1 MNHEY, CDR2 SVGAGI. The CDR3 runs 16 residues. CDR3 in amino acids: CASSIQGAPPAHEQYF. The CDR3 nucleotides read TGTGCCAGCAGTATACAGGGGGCGCCACCCGCCCACGAGCAGTACTTC.

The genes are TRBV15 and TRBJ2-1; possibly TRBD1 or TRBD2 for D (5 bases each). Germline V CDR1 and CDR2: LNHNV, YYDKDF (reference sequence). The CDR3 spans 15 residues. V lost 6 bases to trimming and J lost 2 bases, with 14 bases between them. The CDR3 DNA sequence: TGTGCCACCAGGGGGGAGACGGGGACCTACAATGAGCAGTTCTTC. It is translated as CATRGETGTYNEQFF. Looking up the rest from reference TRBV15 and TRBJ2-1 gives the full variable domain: DAMVIQNPRYQVTQFGKPVTLSCSQTLNHNVMYWYQQKSSQAPKLLFHYYDKDFNNEADTPDNFQSRRPNTSFCFLDIRSPGLGDTAMYLCATRGETGTYNEQFFGPGTRLTVL.

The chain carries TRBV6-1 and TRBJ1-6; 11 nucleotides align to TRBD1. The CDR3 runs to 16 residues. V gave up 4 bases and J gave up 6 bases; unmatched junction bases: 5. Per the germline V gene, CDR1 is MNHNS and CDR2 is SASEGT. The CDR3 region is CASSAEDRGRNSPLHF. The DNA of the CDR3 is TGTGCCAGCAGTGCGGAGGACAGGGGGCGTAATTCACCCCTCCACTTT.

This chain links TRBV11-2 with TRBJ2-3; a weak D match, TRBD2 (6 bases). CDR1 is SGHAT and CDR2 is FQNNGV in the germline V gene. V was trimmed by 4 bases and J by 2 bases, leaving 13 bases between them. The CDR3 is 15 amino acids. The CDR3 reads CASSSLSGSTDTQYF. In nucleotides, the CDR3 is TGTGCCAGCAGCTCACTTAGCGGATCCACAGATACGCAGTATTTT. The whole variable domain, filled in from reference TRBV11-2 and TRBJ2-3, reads EAGVAQSPRYKIIEKRQSVAFWCNPISGHATLYWYQQILGQGPKLLIQFQNNGVVDDSQLPKDRFSAERLKGVDSTLKIQPAKLEDSAVYLCASSSLSGSTDTQYFGPGTRLTVL.

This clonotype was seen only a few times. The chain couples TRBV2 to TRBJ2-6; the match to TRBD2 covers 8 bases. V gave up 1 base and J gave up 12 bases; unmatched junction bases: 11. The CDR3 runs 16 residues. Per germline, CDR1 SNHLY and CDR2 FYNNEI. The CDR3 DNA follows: TGTGCCAGCAGTGAAGACCGCGGGGGGCCTTTATCCGTCCTGACTTTC. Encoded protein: CASSEDRGGPLSVLTF.

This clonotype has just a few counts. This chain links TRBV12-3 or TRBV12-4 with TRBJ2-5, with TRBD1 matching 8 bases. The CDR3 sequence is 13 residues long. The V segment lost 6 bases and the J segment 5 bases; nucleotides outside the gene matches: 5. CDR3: CASRQGAWETQYF. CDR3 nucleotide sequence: TGTGCCAGCAGGCAGGGGGCCTGGGAGACCCAGTACTTC.

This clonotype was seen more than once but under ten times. This chain's CDR3 is CASSHPGTGYEQYF. As DNA, the CDR3 is TGCGCCAGCAGCCATCCCGGGACAGGGTACGAGCAGTACTTC. The chain combines TRBV4-1 with TRBJ2-7; 9 bases align to TRBD1. V trimming: 3 bases; J trimming: 4 bases; junction bases outside the gene matches: 4. The CDR3 spans 14 residues. CDR1 is MGHRA, CDR2 YSYEKL, per germline.

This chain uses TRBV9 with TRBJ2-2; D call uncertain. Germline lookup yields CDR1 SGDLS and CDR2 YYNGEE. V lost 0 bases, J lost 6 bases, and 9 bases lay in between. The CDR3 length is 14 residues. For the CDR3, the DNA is TGTGCCAGCAGCGTAGTAGGGTTGGCCGGGGAGCTGTTTTTT. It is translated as CASSVVGLAGELFF.

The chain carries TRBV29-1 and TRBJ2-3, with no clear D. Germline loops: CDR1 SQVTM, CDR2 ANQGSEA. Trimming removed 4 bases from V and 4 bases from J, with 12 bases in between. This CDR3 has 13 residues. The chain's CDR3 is CSVGVGRPDTQYF. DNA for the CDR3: TGCAGCGTTGGTGTGGGCCGGCCAGATACGCAGTATTTT.

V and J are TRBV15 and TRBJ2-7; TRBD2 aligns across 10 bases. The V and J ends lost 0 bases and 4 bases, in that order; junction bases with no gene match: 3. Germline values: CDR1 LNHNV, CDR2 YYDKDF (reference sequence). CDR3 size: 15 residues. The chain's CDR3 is CATSRDQAGGYEQYF. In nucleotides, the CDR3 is TGTGCCACCAGCAGAGATCAAGCGGGAGGGTACGAGCAGTACTTC.

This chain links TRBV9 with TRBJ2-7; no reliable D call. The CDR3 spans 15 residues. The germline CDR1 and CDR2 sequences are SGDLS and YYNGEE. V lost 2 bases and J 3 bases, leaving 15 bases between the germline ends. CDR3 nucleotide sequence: TGTGCCAGCAGCGTGTCCGTAGGCACCCACTACGAGCAGTACTTC. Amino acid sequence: CASSVSVGTHYEQYF. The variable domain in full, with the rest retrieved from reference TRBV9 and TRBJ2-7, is DSGVTQTPKHLITATGQRVTLRCSPRSGDLSVYWYQQSLDQGLQFLIQYYNGEERAKGNILERFSAQQFPDLHSELNLSSLELGDSALYFCASSVSVGTHYEQYFGPGTRLTVT.

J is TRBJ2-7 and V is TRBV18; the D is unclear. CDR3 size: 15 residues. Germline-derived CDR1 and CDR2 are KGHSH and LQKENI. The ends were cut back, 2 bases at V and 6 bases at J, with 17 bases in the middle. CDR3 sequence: CASSPDEVPQSEQYF. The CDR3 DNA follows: TGTGCCAGCTCACCAGATGAGGTACCTCAAAGCGAGCAGTACTTC.

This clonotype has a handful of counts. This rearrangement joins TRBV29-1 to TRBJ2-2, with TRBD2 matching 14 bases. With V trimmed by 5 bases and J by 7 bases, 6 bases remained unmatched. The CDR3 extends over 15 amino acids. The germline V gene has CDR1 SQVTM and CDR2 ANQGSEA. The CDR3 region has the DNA TGCAGCGTTAGACTAGCGGGAGGGCCCGTCGGGGAGCTGTTTTTT. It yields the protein CSVRLAGGPVGELFF.

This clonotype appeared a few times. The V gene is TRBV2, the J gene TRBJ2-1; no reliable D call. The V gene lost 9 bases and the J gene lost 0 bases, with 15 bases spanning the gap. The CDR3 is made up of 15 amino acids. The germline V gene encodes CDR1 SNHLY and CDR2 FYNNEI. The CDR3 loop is CASTFGMSSYNEQFF. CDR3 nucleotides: TGTGCCAGTACCTTTGGGATGAGCTCCTACAATGAGCAGTTCTTC.

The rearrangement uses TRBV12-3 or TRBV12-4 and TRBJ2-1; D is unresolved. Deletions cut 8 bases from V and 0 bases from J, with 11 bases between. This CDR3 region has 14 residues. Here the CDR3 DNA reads TGTGCCAGCGGCCCCGGAAGCTCCTACAATGAGCAGTTCTTC. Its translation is CASGPGSSYNEQFF.

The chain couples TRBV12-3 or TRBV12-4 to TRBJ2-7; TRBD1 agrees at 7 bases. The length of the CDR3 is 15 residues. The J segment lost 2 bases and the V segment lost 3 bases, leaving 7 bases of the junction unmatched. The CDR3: CASSFTGTAPYEQYF. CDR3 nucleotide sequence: TGTGCCAGCAGTTTCACCGGGACAGCTCCCTACGAGCAGTACTTC.